Listed below are T cell receptor beta chains from one sample, sequenced in a study of blood T cell repertoires in COVID-19. This table comes from immunoSEQ multiplex PCR, and its TCRdb copy is limited to in-frame clones, with some not included. This sample has about 97,000 clones, with approximately 90% found just once. Sequencing used peripheral blood. The receptors here all came from a man aged 45-65 years with acute or convalescent COVID-19. Each CDR3 is given with its conserved first and last residue. D genes are given only for firm matches. The size entry is marked missing in some rows and otherwise reads once, few, many or a size class.

>.|.|TRBJ1-1|TRBV4-2
CASSHQGEAEAFF
TGTGCCAGCAGCCACCAAGGGGAGGCTGAAGCTTTCTTT
>.|.|TRBJ2-4|TRBV24-1
CATSDGDGDIQYF
TGTGCCACCAGCGACGGAGATGGCGACATTCAGTACTTC
>.|.|TRBJ2-2|TRBV30
CAWSVGATGELFF
TGTGCCTGGAGTGTAGGGGCCACCGGGGAGCTGTTTTTT
>.|TRBD2|TRBJ2-3|TRBV4-1
CASSQVRLAGGPGTDTQYF
TGCGCCAGCAGCCAAGTGCGGCTAGCGGGGGGGCCCGGGACAGATACGCAGTATTTT
>.|.|TRBJ1-1|TRBV5-1
CASSLSSGGNTEAFF
TGCGCCAGCAGCTTGTCTTCCGGAGGGAACACTGAAGCTTTCTTT
>.|TRBD1|TRBJ1-2|TRBV25-1
CASSGPGQGVAGYTF
TGTGCCAGCAGCGGCCCGGGACAGGGGGTTGCTGGCTACACCTTC
>.|TRBD2|TRBJ2-3|TRBV19
CASSHTSGGPDTQYF
TGTGCCAGTAGCCATACTAGCGGGGGCCCGGATACGCAGTATTTT
>.|TRBD1|TRBJ2-1|TRBV4-3
CASSQPGQSYNEQFF
TGCGCCAGCAGCCAGCCGGGACAGTCCTACAATGAGCAGTTCTTC
>few|TRBD1|TRBJ1-1|TRBV19
CASSIGTGGRKGEAFF
TGTGCCAGTAGTATCGGGACAGGGGGAAGAAAAGGTGAAGCTTTCTTT
>.|TRBD2|TRBJ2-1|TRBV7-3
CASSNPTSGGSNEQFF
TGTGCCAGCAGCAACCCGACTAGCGGGGGGAGCAATGAGCAGTTCTTC
>.|TRBD1|TRBJ2-7|TRBV6-2/TRBV6-3
CASSWGQNTYEQYF
TGTGCCAGCAGTTGGGGACAGAATACCTACGAGCAGTACTTC
>.|TRBD1|TRBJ2-7|TRBV6-5
CASSSWTGPSYEQYF
TGTGCCAGCAGCTCTTGGACAGGGCCCTCGTACGAGCAGTACTTC
>.|TRBD2|TRBJ2-5|TRBV7-2
CASSSPSGGQETQYF
TGTGCCAGCAGCTCCCCTAGCGGGGGGCAAGAGACCCAGTACTTC
>.|TRBD2|TRBJ2-4|TRBV20-1
CSASIAGGAAKNIQYF
TGCAGTGCTAGTATAGCGGGGGGTGCGGCCAAAAACATTCAGTACTTC
>.|TRBD1|TRBJ2-1|TRBV6-4
CASSALDRGHGEQFF
TGTGCCAGCAGTGCTTTGGACAGGGGGCATGGTGAGCAGTTCTTC
>.|.|TRBJ1-2|TRBV4-1
CASSQDRQVYYGYTF
TGCGCCAGCAGCCAAGATCGACAGGTCTACTATGGCTACACCTTC
>.|.|TRBJ1-2|TRBV5-8
CASSSGTGRHGYTF
TGTGCCAGCAGCTCGGGGACTGGGAGGCATGGCTACACCTTC
>.|.|TRBJ1-6|TRBV4-2
CASSQVGGTPYNSPLHF
TGTGCCAGCAGCCAAGTAGGAGGGACCCCCTATAATTCACCCCTCCACTTT
>.|.|TRBJ1-4|TRBV3-1/TRBV3-2
CASSPGGVGEKLFF
TGTGCCAGCAGCCCCGGCGGGGTTGGTGAAAAACTGTTTTTT
>once|.|TRBJ1-2|TRBV18
CASSQTREAYYGYTF
TGTGCCAGCTCTCAAACCAGGGAGGCGTACTATGGCTACACCTTC
>once|TRBD1|TRBJ2-3|TRBV3-1/TRBV3-2
CASSPRVGQGNTDTQYF
TGTGCCAGCAGCCCGAGAGTGGGACAGGGGAACACAGATACGCAGTATTTT
>.|.|TRBJ1-6|TRBV5-4
CASSLARGNSPLHF
TGTGCCAGCAGCTTGGCCAGAGGGAATTCACCCCTCCACTTT
>.|.|TRBJ1-6|TRBV6-5
CASSSHRGLINSPLHF
TGTGCCAGCAGTTCCCATAGGGGTCTCATTAATTCACCCCTCCACTTT
>.|.|TRBJ1-5|TRBV27
CASSLGQYGEPQHF
TGTGCCAGCAGTTTAGGGCAGTACGGGGAGCCCCAGCATTTT
>.|.|TRBJ1-1|TRBV5-1
CASSLGPQGRGTEAFF
TGCGCCAGCAGCTTGGGCCCTCAGGGAAGAGGCACTGAAGCTTTCTTT
>few|.|TRBJ2-1|TRBV24-1
CATRDLLDEQFF
TGTGCCACCCGTGATCTCCTAGATGAGCAGTTCTTC
>.|.|TRBJ2-2|TRBV5-1
CASSLELSTGELFF
TGCGCCAGCAGCTTGGAACTCTCCACCGGGGAGCTGTTTTTT
>.|.|TRBJ1-6|TRBV19
CASRVGSLADSPLHF
TGTGCCAGTAGGGTGGGTTCTTTGGCGGATTCACCCCTCCACTTT